This TCR beta chain appears in the sequencing data of a study of cytotoxic CD8 clonotypes in ibrutinib-treated CLL. Overall study context: Mean per-sample yields comprised roughly 280,000 productive templates and 75,000 to 95,000 productive rearrangements. Findings and caveats of the study: Rare overall, public clonotypes shrank or held steady under therapy. Clonality increased with ibrutinib response but returned toward baseline at progression.

As for this clone: Its antigen remains unidentified.

Trimming left V 10 bases short and J 7 bases short, with 22 bases between. CDR3 length equals 15 residues. Germline assignment: CDR1 MNHEY and CDR2 SVGAGI. Here immunoSEQ multiplex PCR was the method, and the copy in TCRdb shows in-frame clones only, minus some. The table has around 200,000 clones, 65% to 80% seen once. The receptor's source is a human donor with chronic lymphocytic leukemia. The V call is TRBV6-5, the J call TRBJ2-2; perhaps D is TRBD1 or TRBD2 (6 bases each). The sample consisted of PBMCs, taken after 12 months of ibrutinib treatment. CDR3 sequence (DNA): TGTGCCACCCTACTTGTTAAGGGGGGCGGCGGGGAGCTGTTTTTT. Translation: CATLLVKGGGGELFF.